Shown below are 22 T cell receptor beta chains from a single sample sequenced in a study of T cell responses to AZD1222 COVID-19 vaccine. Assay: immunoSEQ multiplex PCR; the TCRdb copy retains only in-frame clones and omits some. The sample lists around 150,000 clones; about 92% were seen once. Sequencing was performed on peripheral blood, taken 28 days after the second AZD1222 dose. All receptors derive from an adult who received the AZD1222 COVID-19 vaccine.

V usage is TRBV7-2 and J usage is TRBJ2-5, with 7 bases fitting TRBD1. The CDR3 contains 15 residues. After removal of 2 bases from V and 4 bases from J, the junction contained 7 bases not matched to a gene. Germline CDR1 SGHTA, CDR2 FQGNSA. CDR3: CASSLLQGEIETQYF. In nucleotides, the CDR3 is TGTGCCAGCAGCTTACTTCAGGGGGAGATAGAGACCCAGTACTTC. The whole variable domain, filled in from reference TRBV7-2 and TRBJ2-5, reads GAGVSQSPSNKVTEKGKDVELRCDPISGHTALYWYRQSLGQGLEFLIYFQGNSAPDKSGLPSDRFSAERTGGSVSTLTIQRTQQEDSAVYLCASSLLQGEIETQYFGPGTRLLVL.

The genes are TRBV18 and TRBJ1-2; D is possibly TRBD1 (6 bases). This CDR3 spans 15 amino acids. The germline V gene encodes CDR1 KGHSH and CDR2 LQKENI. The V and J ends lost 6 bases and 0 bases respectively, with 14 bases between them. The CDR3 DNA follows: TGTGCCAGCTCCGACCGAGGGGGAGCTAACTATGGCTACACCTTC. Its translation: CASSDRGGANYGYTF.

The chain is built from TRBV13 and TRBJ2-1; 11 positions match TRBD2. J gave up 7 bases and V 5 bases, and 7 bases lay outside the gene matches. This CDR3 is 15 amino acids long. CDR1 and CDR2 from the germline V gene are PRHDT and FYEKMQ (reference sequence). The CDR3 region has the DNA TGTGCCAGCAGCAATACTAGCGGGAGTAAGAATGAGCAGTTCTTC. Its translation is CASSNTSGSKNEQFF.

The CDR3 spells CAIAASVYNEQFF. The DNA for the CDR3 is TGTGCCATCGCGGCTAGCGTCTACAATGAGCAGTTCTTC. The chain couples TRBV10-3 to TRBJ2-1, with D tentatively TRBD2 (6 bases). V lost 8 bases to trimming and J lost 3 bases, with 11 bases between them. CDR1 and CDR2 (germline): ENHRY, SYGVKD. CDR3 length equals 13 residues.

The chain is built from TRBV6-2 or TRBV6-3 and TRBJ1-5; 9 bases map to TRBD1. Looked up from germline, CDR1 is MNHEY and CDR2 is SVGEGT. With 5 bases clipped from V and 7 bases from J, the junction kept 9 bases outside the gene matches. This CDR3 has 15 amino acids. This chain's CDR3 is CASSIQGADSQPQHF. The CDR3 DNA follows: TGTGCCAGCAGTATACAGGGGGCAGATTCCCAGCCCCAGCATTTT.

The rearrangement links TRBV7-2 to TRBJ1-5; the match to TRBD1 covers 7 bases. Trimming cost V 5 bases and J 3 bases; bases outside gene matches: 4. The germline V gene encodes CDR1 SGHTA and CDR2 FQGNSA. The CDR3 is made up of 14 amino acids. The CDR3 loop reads CASSQTGSNQPQHF. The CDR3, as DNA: TGTGCCAGCAGCCAGACAGGGTCCAATCAGCCCCAGCATTTT.

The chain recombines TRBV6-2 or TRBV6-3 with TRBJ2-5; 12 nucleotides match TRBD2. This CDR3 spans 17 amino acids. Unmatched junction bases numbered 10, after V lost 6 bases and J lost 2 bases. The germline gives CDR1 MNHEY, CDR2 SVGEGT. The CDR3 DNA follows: TGTGCCAGCAGCCCCCGGACTAGCGGGACTTTTCAAGAGACCCAGTACTTC. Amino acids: CASSPRTSGTFQETQYF.

In DNA, the CDR3 is TGTGCCAGCAGCCAAGATAGGGGGCCAGGCACCCTCCACTTT. It yields the protein CASSQDRGPGTLHF. This rearrangement joins TRBV3-1 (or the pseudogene TRBV3-2) to TRBJ1-6; 7 nucleotides match TRBD1. After removal of 0 bases from V and 14 bases from J, the junction contained 7 bases not matched to a gene. Germline V gene sequence: CDR1 LGHDT, CDR2 YNNKEL (reference sequence). The CDR3 totals 14 residues.

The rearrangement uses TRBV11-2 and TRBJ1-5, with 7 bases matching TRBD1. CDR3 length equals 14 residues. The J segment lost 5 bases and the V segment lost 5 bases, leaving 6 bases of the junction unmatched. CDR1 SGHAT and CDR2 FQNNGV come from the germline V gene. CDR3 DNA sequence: TGTGCCAGCAGCCAGACAGGGCGGCATCAGCCCCAGCATTTT. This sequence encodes CASSQTGRHQPQHF.

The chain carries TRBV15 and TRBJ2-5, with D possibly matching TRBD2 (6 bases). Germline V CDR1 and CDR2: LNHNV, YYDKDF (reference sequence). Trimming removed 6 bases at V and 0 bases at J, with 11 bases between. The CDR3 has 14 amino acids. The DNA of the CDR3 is TGTGCCACCAGATCCGGGGACTACCAAGAGACCCAGTACTTC. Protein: CATRSGDYQETQYF.

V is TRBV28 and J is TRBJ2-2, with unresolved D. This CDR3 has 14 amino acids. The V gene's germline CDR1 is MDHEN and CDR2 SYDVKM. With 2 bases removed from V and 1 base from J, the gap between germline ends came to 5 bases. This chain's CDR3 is CASSLTENTGELFF. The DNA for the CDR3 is TGTGCCAGCAGTTTAACGGAGAACACCGGGGAGCTGTTTTTT.

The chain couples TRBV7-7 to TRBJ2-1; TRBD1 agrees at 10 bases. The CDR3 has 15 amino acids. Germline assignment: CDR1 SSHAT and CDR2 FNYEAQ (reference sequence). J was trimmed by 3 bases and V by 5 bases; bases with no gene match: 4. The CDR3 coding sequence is TGTGCCAGCAGCGGCGGGACAGGGGTCTACAATGAGCAGTTCTTC. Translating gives CASSGGTGVYNEQFF. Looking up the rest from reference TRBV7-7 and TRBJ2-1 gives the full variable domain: GAGVSQSPRYKVTKRGQDVTLRCDPISSHATLYWYQQALGQGPEFLTYFNYEAQPDKSGLPSDRFSAERPEGSISTLTIQRTEQRDSAMYRCASSGGTGVYNEQFFGPGTRLTVL.

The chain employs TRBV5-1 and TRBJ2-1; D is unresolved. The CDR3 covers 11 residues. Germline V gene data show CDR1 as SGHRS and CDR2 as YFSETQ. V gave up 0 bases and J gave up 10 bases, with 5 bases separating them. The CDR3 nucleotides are TGCGCCAGCAGCTTGGCGGAGGAGCAGTTCTTC. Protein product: CASSLAEEQFF.

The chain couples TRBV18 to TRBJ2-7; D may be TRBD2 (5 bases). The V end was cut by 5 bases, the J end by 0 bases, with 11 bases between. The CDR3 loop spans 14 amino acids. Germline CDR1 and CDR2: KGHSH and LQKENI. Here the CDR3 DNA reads TGTGCCAGCTCAATGGACGGGGACTCCTACGAGCAGTACTTC. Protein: CASSMDGDSYEQYF.

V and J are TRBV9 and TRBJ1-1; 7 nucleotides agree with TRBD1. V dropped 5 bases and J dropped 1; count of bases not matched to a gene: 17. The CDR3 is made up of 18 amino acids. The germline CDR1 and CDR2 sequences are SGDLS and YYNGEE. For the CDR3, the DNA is TGTGCCAGCAGGGAATGGGCGCCAGGGGGGAGGTCGAACACTGAAGCTTTCTTT. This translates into CASREWAPGGRSNTEAFF.

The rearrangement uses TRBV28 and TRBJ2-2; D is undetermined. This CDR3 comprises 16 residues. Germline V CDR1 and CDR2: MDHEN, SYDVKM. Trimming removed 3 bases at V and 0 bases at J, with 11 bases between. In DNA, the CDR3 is TGTGCCAGCAGTTTTCGGACCCATTCGAACACCGGGGAGCTGTTTTTT. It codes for CASSFRTHSNTGELFF.

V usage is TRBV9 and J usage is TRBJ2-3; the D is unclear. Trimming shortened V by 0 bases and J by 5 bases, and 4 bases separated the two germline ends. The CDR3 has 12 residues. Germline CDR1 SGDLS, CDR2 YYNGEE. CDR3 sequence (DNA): TGTGCCAGCAGCGTAGATGAAGATACGCAGTATTTT. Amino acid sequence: CASSVDEDTQYF.

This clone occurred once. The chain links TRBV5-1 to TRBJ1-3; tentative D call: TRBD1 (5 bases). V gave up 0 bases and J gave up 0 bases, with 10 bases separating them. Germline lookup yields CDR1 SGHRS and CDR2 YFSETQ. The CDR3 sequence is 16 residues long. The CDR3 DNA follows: TGCGCCAGCAGCTTGGCCACAGGCCTCTCTGGAAACACCATATATTTT. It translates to CASSLATGLSGNTIYF. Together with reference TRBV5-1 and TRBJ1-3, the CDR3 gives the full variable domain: KAGVTQTPRYLIKTRGQQVTLSCSPISGHRSVSWYQQTPGQGLQFLFEYFSETQRNKGNFPGRFSGRQFSNSRSEMNVSTLELGDSALYLCASSLATGLSGNTIYFGEGSWLTVV.

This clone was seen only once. CDR3 bases: TGTGCCAGCAGCAAGGACAGAATAACTGGAAACACCATATATTTT. Encoded protein: CASSKDRITGNTIYF. The chain employs TRBV21-1 and TRBJ1-3; whether TRBD1, the table's D call, matches the DNA was not checked. TRBV21-1 is reported as a pseudogene. The CDR3 covers 15 residues.

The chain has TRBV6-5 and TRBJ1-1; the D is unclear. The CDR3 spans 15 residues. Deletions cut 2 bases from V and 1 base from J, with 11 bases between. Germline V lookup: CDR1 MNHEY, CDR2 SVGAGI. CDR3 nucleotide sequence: TGTGCCAGCAGTTACGGCCCGATACAGAACACTGAAGCTTTCTTT. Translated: CASSYGPIQNTEAFF.

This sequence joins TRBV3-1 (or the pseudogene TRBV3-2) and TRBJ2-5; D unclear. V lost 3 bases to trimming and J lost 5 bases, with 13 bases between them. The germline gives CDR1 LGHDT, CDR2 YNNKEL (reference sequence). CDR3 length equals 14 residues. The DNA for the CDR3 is TGTGCCAGCAGCCAGGGAAAGGCAGTGGAGACCCAGTACTTC. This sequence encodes CASSQGKAVETQYF.

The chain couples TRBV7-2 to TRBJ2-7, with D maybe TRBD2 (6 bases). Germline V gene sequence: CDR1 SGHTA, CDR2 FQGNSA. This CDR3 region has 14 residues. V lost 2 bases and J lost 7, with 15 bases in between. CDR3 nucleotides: TGTGCCAGCAGCTTAAATGGGGGGTCTAGAGAGCAGTACTTC. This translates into CASSLNGGSREQYF.